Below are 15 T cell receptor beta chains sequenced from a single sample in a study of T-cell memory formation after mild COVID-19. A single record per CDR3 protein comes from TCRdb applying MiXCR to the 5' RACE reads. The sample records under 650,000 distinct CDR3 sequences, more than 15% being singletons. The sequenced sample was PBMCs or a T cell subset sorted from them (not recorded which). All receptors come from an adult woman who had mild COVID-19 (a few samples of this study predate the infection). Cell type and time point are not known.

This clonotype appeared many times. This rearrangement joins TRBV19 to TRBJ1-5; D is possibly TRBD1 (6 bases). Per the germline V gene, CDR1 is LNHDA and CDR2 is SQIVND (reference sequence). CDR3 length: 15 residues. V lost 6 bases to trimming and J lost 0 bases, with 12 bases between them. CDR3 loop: CASRRDTVSNQPQHF. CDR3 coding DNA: TGTGCCAGTAGAAGGGACACCGTTAGCAATCAGCCCCAGCATTTT.

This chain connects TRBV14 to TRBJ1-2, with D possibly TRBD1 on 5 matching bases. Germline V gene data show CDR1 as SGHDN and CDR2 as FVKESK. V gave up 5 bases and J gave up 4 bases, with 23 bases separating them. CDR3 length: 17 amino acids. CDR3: CASSSHSEGRRGYGYTF. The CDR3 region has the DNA TGTGCCAGCAGCTCTCACTCGGAGGGAAGAAGGGGCTATGGCTACACCTTC. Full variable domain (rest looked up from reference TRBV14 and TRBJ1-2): EAGVTQFPSHSVIEKGQTVTLRCDPISGHDNLYWYRRVMGKEIKFLLHFVKESKQDESGMPNNRFLAERTGGTYSTLKVQPAELEDSGVYFCASSSHSEGRRGYGYTFGSGTRLTVV.

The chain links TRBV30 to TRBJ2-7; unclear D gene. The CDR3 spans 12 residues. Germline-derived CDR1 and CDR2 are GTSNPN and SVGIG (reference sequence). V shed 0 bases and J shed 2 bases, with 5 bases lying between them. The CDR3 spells CAWSVPPYEQYF. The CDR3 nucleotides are TGTGCCTGGAGTGTACCCCCCTACGAGCAGTACTTC.

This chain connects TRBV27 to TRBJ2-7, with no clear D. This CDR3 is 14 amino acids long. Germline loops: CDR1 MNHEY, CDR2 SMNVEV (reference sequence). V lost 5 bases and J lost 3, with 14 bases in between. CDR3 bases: TGTGCCAGCAGTCCAATACAAGGGTACTACGAGCAGTACTTC. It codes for CASSPIQGYYEQYF.

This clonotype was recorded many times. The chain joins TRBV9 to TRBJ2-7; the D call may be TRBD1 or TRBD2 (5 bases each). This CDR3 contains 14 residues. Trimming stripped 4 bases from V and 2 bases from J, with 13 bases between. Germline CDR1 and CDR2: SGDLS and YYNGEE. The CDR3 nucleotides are TGTGCCAGCAGCCCCGGGACCGCACCCTACGAGCAGTACTTC. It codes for CASSPGTAPYEQYF.

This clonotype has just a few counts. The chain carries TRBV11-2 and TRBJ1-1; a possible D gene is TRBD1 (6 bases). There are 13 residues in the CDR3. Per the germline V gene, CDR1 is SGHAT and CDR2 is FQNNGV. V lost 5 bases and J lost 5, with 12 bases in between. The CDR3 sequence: CASSTTGRTEAFF. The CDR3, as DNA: TGTGCCAGCAGCACCACAGGGAGGACTGAAGCTTTCTTT.

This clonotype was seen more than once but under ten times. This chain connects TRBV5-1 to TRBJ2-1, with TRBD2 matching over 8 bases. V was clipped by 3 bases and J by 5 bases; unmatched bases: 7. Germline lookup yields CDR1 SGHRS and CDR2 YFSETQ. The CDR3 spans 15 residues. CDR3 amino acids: CASSYSGERNNEQFF. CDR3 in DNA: TGCGCCAGCAGCTATAGCGGGGAGAGGAACAATGAGCAGTTCTTC.

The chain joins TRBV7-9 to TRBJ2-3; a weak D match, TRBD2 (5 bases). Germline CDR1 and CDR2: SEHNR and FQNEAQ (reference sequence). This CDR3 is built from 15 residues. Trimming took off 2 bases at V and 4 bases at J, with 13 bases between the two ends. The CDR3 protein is CASSLKVGDADTQYF. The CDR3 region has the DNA TGTGCCAGCAGCTTAAAGGTGGGAGACGCAGATACGCAGTATTTT.

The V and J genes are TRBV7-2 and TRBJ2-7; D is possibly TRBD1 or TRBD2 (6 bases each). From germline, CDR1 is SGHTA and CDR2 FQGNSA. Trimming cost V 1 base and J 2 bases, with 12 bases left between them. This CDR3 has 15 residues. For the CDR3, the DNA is TGTGCCAGCAGCTTAGAGGGGGGCGACACCTACGAGCAGTACTTC. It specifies CASSLEGGDTYEQYF. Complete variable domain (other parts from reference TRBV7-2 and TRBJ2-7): GAGVSQSPSNKVTEKGKDVELRCDPISGHTALYWYRQSLGQGLEFLIYFQGNSAPDKSGLPSDRFSAERTGGSVSTLTIQRTQQEDSAVYLCASSLEGGDTYEQYFGPGTRLTVT.

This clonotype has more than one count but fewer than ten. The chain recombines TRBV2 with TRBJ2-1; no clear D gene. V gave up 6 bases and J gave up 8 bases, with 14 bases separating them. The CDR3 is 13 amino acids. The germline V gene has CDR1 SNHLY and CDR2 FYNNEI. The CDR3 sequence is CASRLNQADEQFF. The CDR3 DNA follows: TGTGCCAGCAGGCTCAATCAGGCGGATGAGCAGTTCTTC. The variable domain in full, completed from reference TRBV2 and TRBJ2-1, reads EPEVTQTPSHQVTQMGQEVILRCVPISNHLYFYWYRQILGQKVEFLVSFYNNEISEKSEIFDDQFSVERPDGSNFTLKIRSTKLEDSAMYFCASRLNQADEQFFGPGTRLTVL.

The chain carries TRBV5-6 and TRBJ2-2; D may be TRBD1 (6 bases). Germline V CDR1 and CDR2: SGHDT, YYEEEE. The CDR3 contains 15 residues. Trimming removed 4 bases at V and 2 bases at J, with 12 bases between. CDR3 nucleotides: TGTGCCAGCAGCCGGAACAGGGTAAACACCGGGGAGCTGTTTTTT. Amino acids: CASSRNRVNTGELFF. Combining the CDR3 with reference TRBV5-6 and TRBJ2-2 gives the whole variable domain DAGVTQSPTHLIKTRGQQVTLRCSPKSGHDTVSWYQQALGQGPQFIFQYYEEEERQRGNFPDRFSGHQFPNYSSELNVNALLLGDSALYLCASSRNRVNTGELFFGEGSRLTVL.

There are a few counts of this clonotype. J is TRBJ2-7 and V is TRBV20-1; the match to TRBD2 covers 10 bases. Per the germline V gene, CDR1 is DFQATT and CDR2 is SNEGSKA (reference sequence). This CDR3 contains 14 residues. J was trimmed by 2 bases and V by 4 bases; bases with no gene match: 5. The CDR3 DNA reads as TGCAGTGCTACCTGGACTAGCGGCCCCTACGAGCAGTACTTC. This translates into CSATWTSGPYEQYF.

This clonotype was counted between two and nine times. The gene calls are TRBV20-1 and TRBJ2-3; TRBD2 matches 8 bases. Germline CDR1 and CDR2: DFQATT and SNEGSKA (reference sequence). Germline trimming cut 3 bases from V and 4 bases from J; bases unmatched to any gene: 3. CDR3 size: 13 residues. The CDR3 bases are TGCAGTGCTAGTACGGGAGGGGCAGATACGCAGTATTTT. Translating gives CSASTGGADTQYF.

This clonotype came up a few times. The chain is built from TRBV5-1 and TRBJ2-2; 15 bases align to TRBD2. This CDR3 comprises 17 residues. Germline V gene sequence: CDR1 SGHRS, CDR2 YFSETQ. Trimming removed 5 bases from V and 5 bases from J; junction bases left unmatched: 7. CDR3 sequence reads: CASSRTSGRAWTGELFF. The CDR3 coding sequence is TGCGCCAGCAGTCGGACTAGCGGGAGGGCCTGGACCGGGGAGCTGTTTTTT.

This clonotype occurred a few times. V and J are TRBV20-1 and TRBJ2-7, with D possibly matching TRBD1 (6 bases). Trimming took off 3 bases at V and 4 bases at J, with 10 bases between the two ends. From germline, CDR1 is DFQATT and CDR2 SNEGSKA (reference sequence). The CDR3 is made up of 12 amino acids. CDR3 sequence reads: CSARTGGYEQYF. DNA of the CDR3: TGCAGTGCTAGGACAGGCGGATACGAGCAGTACTTC.